The clone carrying this T cell receptor beta chain was picked up a small number of times. The sample originates from a study of T cell changes during pregnancy in multiple sclerosis. J lost 7 bases, V lost 4 bases, and 8 bases had no gene match. CDR1 and CDR2 (germline): SGHDN, FVKESK. The CDR3 is 15 amino acids. Clones were read by immunoSEQ multiplex PCR, and TCRdb kept only the in-frame ones, dropping some. Of fewer than 50,000 clones in the sample, approximately 89% were seen once. This chain uses TRBV14 with TRBJ2-7; the match to TRBD1 covers 12 bases. This TCR was recovered from a female donor in good health, enrolled as a control in a pregnancy study. The sample here was CD4+ T cells from peripheral blood mononuclear cells, taken in the second trimester of pregnancy. The CDR3 region has the DNA TGTGCCAGCAGCCGCCCGGGACAGGGGGCGTGGGAGCAGTACTTC. Protein sequence: CASSRPGQGAWEQYF.